The next 15 T cell receptor beta chains were all read from a single sample in a study of blood T cell repertoires in COVID-19. The method was immunoSEQ multiplex PCR; TCRdb's version includes in-frame clones alone and lacks a portion of them. The data contain 150,000 to 200,000 clones, about 86% of them singletons. The specimen sequenced was peripheral blood. These receptors all stem from a man in his 60s with acute or convalescent COVID-19.

The chain links TRBV5-1 to TRBJ2-2; possibly TRBD1 for D (5 bases). V shed 0 bases and J shed 0 bases, with 12 bases lying between them. In germline, CDR1 is SGHRS, CDR2 YFSETQ. CDR3 length equals 17 residues. For the CDR3, the DNA is TGCGCCAGCAGCTTGGCCGTCCAGACAGCGAACACCGGGGAGCTGTTTTTT. Its protein product is CASSLAVQTANTGELFF.

The chain has TRBV7-9 and TRBJ1-2; TRBD1 might be the D (6 bases). The CDR3 covers 15 residues. CDR1 SEHNR and CDR2 FQNEAQ come from the germline V gene (reference sequence). The V gene lost 4 bases and the J gene lost 5 bases, with 17 bases spanning the gap. CDR3 sequence (DNA): TGTGCCAGCAGCTCGCGAGGGGACACAAAATATGGCTACACCTTC. It yields the protein CASSSRGDTKYGYTF. Variable domain in full (rest from reference TRBV7-9 and TRBJ1-2): DTGVSQNPRHKITKRGQNVTFRCDPISEHNRLYWYRQTLGQGPEFLTYFQNEAQLEKSRLLSDRFSAERPKGSFSTLEIQRTEQGDSAMYLCASSSRGDTKYGYTFGSGTRLTVV.

V and J are TRBV6-5 and TRBJ2-2; D is undetermined. The CDR3 spans 12 residues. CDR1 MNHEY and CDR2 SVGAGI come from the germline V gene. Trimming removed 5 bases from V and 8 bases from J, with 9 bases in between. The CDR3 region is CASSLTGGELFF. The CDR3 region has the DNA TGTGCCAGCAGTCTAACCGGGGGGGAGCTGTTTTTT.

This clone was recorded once. This CDR3 reads CASRVAGGPETQYF. DNA of the CDR3: TGTGCCAGCAGAGTGGCGGGAGGGCCGGAGACCCAGTACTTC. This chain connects TRBV27 to TRBJ2-5; 9 nucleotides line up with TRBD2. Germline V lookup: CDR1 MNHEY, CDR2 SMNVEV (reference sequence). The V gene end was trimmed by 6 bases and the J gene end by 5 bases; junction bases not matched to a gene: 7. The CDR3 runs 14 residues.

This clone was detected only once. The CDR3 sequence is CASSLKGASYNEQFF. For the CDR3, the DNA is TGTGCCAGCAGCTTAAAGGGGGCCTCCTACAATGAGCAGTTCTTC. V and J are TRBV13 and TRBJ2-1; 7 bases match TRBD1. The CDR3 totals 15 residues. Trimming took 2 bases from V and 0 from J; bases not matched to a gene: 1. Germline CDR1 PRHDT, CDR2 FYEKMQ (reference sequence).

V is TRBV10-3 and J is TRBJ1-1; D unclear. CDR1 and CDR2 (germline): ENHRY, SYGVKD. V lost 5 bases and J lost 11, with 18 bases in between. This CDR3 spans 13 amino acids. The CDR3, as DNA: TGTGCCATCAGTAATCTCGGGGAATCGATGGCTTTCTTT. This sequence encodes CAISNLGESMAFF.

The chain joins TRBV28 to TRBJ2-7; no reliable D call. V gave up 2 bases and J gave up 7 bases, with 12 bases separating them. CDR3 length: 13 amino acids. Germline loops: CDR1 MDHEN, CDR2 SYDVKM. The chain's CDR3 is CASSLGPLKEQYF. The CDR3 DNA is TGTGCCAGCAGTTTAGGGCCCCTAAAGGAGCAGTACTTC. The whole variable domain, filled in from reference TRBV28 and TRBJ2-7, reads DVKVTQSSRYLVKRTGEKVFLECVQDMDHENMFWYRQDPGLGLRLIYFSYDVKMKEKGDIPEGYSVSREKKERFSLILESASTNQTSMYLCASSLGPLKEQYFGPGTRLTVT.

V is TRBV28 and J is TRBJ1-1, with 8 bases identical to TRBD1. With 5 bases clipped from V and 1 base from J, the junction kept 6 bases outside the gene matches. This CDR3 comprises 15 residues. Germline-derived CDR1 and CDR2 are MDHEN and SYDVKM. CDR3 amino acids: CASSPQDRENTEAFF. In nucleotides, the CDR3 is TGTGCCAGCAGTCCCCAGGACAGGGAGAACACTGAAGCTTTCTTT.

This clone was picked up one time. The chain joins TRBV9 to TRBJ2-7, with a tentative D call TRBD1 (5 bases). Between the trimmed V and J ends, which lost 2 bases and 6 bases, there was a span of 12 bases. The CDR3 spans 13 residues. The germline V gene has CDR1 SGDLS and CDR2 YYNGEE. The CDR3 DNA reads TGTGCCAGCAGCGTTGGGGCTGGCCGCGAGCAGTACTTC. It encodes CASSVGAGREQYF. Drawing the rest from reference TRBV9 and TRBJ2-7, the complete variable domain is DSGVTQTPKHLITATGQRVTLRCSPRSGDLSVYWYQQSLDQGLQFLIQYYNGEERAKGNILERFSAQQFPDLHSELNLSSLELGDSALYFCASSVGAGREQYFGPGTRLTVT.

In its sample, this clone was seen once. This chain links TRBV21-1 with TRBJ2-7; TRBD2, as called in the table, went unchecked against the DNA. TRBV21-1 is an annotated pseudogene. There are 14 residues in the CDR3. The CDR3 loop is CASPGLTSSYEQYF. The CDR3 DNA reads TGTGCCAGCCCGGGACTTACCAGCTCCTACGAGCAGTACTTC.

The CDR3 nucleotides read TGTGCCAGCAGCTTCCAAGGTGGGAGAGCGGAGACCCAGTACTTC. The encoded protein is CASSFQGGRAETQYF. V and J are TRBV5-8 and TRBJ2-5, with D possibly matching TRBD2 (5 bases). Germline CDR1 reads SGHTS; CDR2 reads YDEGEE. The CDR3 totals 15 residues. V gave up 2 bases and J gave up 5 bases, with 16 bases separating them.

V usage is TRBV5-1 and J usage is TRBJ2-2; 8 bases line up with TRBD1. Germline CDR1 reads SGHRS; CDR2 reads YFSETQ. V lost 6 bases, J lost 7 bases, and 8 bases stayed unmatched. This CDR3 comprises 14 residues. CDR3 bases: TGCGCCAGCATGGGCCAGGGGGCTGGCGGGGAGCTGTTTTTT. Its protein product is CASMGQGAGGELFF.

The V and J genes are TRBV10-1 and TRBJ2-7; D gene ambiguous. The CDR3 runs 11 residues. Trimming shortened V by 10 bases and J by 7 bases, and 14 bases separated the two germline ends. Germline values: CDR1 WNHNN, CDR2 SYGVQD (reference sequence). DNA for the CDR3: TGCGCCAACTATAGGCTCCGAGAGCAGTACTTC. This sequence encodes CANYRLREQYF.

The CDR3 is CASSSSGNTEAFF. As DNA, the CDR3 is TGTGCCAGCAGTTCGTCAGGGAACACTGAAGCTTTCTTT. The chain joins TRBV28 to TRBJ1-1, with unresolved D. V was shortened by 4 bases and J by 1 base, with 7 bases between the two germline ends. The germline V gene has CDR1 MDHEN and CDR2 SYDVKM. This CDR3 is built from 13 residues.

This chain links TRBV10-3 with TRBJ1-1; 7 nucleotides agree with TRBD1. The CDR3 has 14 residues. Trimming removed 6 bases from V and 3 bases from J; junction bases left unmatched: 7. Germline CDR1 ENHRY, CDR2 SYGVKD. In DNA, the CDR3 is TGTGCCATCAGCCAGGGGGAAGTGTACACTGAAGCTTTCTTT. Translated: CAISQGEVYTEAFF.